This TCR beta chain was recorded in a study of T cell responses to AZD1222 COVID-19 vaccine. Sequencing was performed with immunoSEQ multiplex PCR; in TCRdb, only in-frame clones are kept and a portion is missing. The sample includes 150,000 to 180,000 clones, 80% to 90% of them seen just once. Study observations and caveats: Donors were largely white British and mainly female; clonal diversity was possibly underestimated. Of spike-specific TCRs, nearly half reportedly target regions left unmutated in variants.

Germline V gene data show CDR1 as SGHRS and CDR2 as YFSETQ. This CDR3 has 16 residues. Trimming left V 3 bases short and J 8 bases short, with 20 bases between. Concerning this clone: Its antigen is unidentified.

The J gene is TRBJ1-4, the V gene TRBV5-1; D perhaps matches TRBD1 (6 bases). The origin of this receptor is an adult who had recovered from COVID-19. The sequencing here drew on peripheral blood, taken after recovery from COVID-19. The CDR3 region is CASSWDTNRVGEKLFF. The CDR3 nucleotides read TGCGCCAGCAGCTGGGATACTAACAGGGTAGGCGAAAAACTGTTTTTT.